This entry lists 9 T cell receptor beta chains sequenced from one sample in a study of STAT3 mutations in large granular lymphocyte leukemia. Broader study findings: Every T-LGLL patient had at least one immunodominant TCRbeta clonotype.

Sequencing used immunoSEQ multiplex PCR; TCRdb keeps in-frame clones, though not all of them. Here the sample spans roughly 9,700 clones, approximately 90% being singletons. Their recognized antigens are unknown. Sequencing was performed on peripheral blood mononuclear cells. Receptors originate from a man in his sixties with T-cell large granular lymphocyte leukemia. Some clones in this sample may be carry-over from other donors' samples.

The V gene is TRBV6-1, the J gene TRBJ1-1, with D perhaps TRBD1 (5 bases). Trimming removed 6 bases at V and 2 bases at J, with 13 bases between. This CDR3 spans 14 amino acids. Per the germline V gene, CDR1 is MNHNS and CDR2 is SASEGT. CDR3 region: CASRNQGLNTEAFF. CDR3 sequence (DNA): TGTGCCAGCAGAAACCAGGGCTTAAACACTGAAGCTTTCTTT.

This chain joins TRBV5-4 and TRBJ1-6; the D is unclear. This CDR3 is 14 amino acids long. Germline V gene sequence: CDR1 SGHNT, CDR2 YYREEE (reference sequence). The V and J ends lost 4 bases and 13 bases respectively, with 18 bases between them. As DNA, the CDR3 is TGTGCCAGCAGCGATGACCCCAAGGCTAGGCCCCTCCACTTT. Its protein is CASSDDPKARPLHF.

This clone is a singleton in its sample. V and J are TRBV9 and TRBJ1-6, with 8 bases aligning to TRBD1. This CDR3 is 17 amino acids long. Germline-derived CDR1 and CDR2 are SGDLS and YYNGEE. V was clipped by 0 bases and J by 0 bases; unmatched bases: 2. DNA of the CDR3: TGTGCCAGCAGCGTAGCCACAGGGGGCTCCTATAATTCACCCCTCCACTTT. It codes for CASSVATGGSYNSPLHF.

The chain employs TRBV9 and TRBJ2-5; D perhaps matches TRBD2 (5 bases). CDR1 and CDR2 (germline): SGDLS, YYNGEE. The CDR3 is made up of 16 amino acids. V was shortened by 3 bases and J by 4 bases, with 19 bases between the two germline ends. DNA of the CDR3: TGTGCCAGCAGCGGCCACGGGCTCGTCGGAGGAGAGACCCAGTACTTC. Amino acids: CASSGHGLVGGETQYF. The full variable domain, with the rest looked up from reference TRBV9 and TRBJ2-5, is DSGVTQTPKHLITATGQRVTLRCSPRSGDLSVYWYQQSLDQGLQFLIQYYNGEERAKGNILERFSAQQFPDLHSELNLSSLELGDSALYFCASSGHGLVGGETQYFGPGTRLLVL.

This clone was counted only a few times. The chain couples TRBV5-1 to TRBJ1-3; a weak D match, TRBD1 (5 bases). Trimming left V 5 bases short and J 0 bases short, with 9 bases between. In germline, CDR1 is SGHRS, CDR2 YFSETQ. This CDR3 is 14 amino acids long. CDR3 bases: TGCGCCAGCAGGGGGACGGCCTCTGGAAACACCATATATTTT. As protein: CASRGTASGNTIYF.

This chain links TRBV10-3 with TRBJ2-7; 7 positions match TRBD2. This CDR3 is built from 14 residues. In germline, CDR1 is ENHRY, CDR2 SYGVKD. V lost 2 bases to trimming and J lost 2 bases; unmatched junction nucleotides: 3. In nucleotides, the CDR3 is TGTGCCATCAGTGAGCCTAGCGGAACCTACGAGCAGTACTTC. This codes for CAISEPSGTYEQYF.

V usage is TRBV11-2 and J usage is TRBJ2-1; TRBD2 matches at 8 bases. The CDR3 loop spans 16 amino acids. V trimming: 4 bases; J trimming: 1 base; junction bases outside the gene matches: 6. Germline V gene sequence: CDR1 SGHAT, CDR2 FQNNGV. Written as DNA, the CDR3 is TGTGCCAGCAGCTCCGGACTAGCTCTTTCCTACAATGAGCAGTTCTTC. This sequence encodes CASSSGLALSYNEQFF. Full variable domain (remainder filled in from reference TRBV11-2 and TRBJ2-1): EAGVAQSPRYKIIEKRQSVAFWCNPISGHATLYWYQQILGQGPKLLIQFQNNGVVDDSQLPKDRFSAERLKGVDSTLKIQPAKLEDSAVYLCASSSGLALSYNEQFFGPGTRLTVL.

The chain carries TRBV28 and TRBJ1-4; D gene uncertain. The CDR3 length is 19 residues. The V and J ends lost 1 base and 7 bases respectively, with 25 bases between them. Germline values: CDR1 MDHEN, CDR2 SYDVKM. CDR3 sequence: CASSLFNPPQVEWGEKLFF. Written as DNA, the CDR3 is TGTGCCAGCAGTTTATTTAACCCCCCGCAGGTGGAGTGGGGTGAAAAACTGTTTTTT.

The chain employs TRBV5-1 and TRBJ1-2, with 9 bases lining up with TRBD1. This CDR3 is built from 15 residues. V shed 4 bases, J shed 8 bases, and the junction held 12 bases outside the gene matches. In germline, CDR1 is SGHRS, CDR2 YFSETQ. The CDR3 coding sequence is TGCGCCAGCAGCCGGGGGACAGGGCCGTTTGGGGGCTACACCTTC. Its protein product is CASSRGTGPFGGYTF.